One sample yielded the 24 T cell receptor beta chains listed below, sequenced in a study of blood T cell repertoires in COVID-19. TCRdb's table, derived via immunoSEQ multiplex PCR, lists solely in-frame clones and lacks some. The data hold approximately 140,000 clones, with around 90% observed a single time. The sequencing sample was made of PBMCs or T cells enriched from blood (not recorded which). These receptors all come from a woman aged 40 to 49 who had been exposed to COVID-19.

This chain links TRBV18 with TRBJ2-3; 7 nucleotides line up with TRBD1. With V trimmed by 8 bases and J by 2 bases, 10 bases remained unmatched. The CDR3 consists of 15 residues. Looked up from germline, CDR1 is KGHSH and CDR2 is LQKENI. The CDR3 DNA follows: TGTGCCAGCACCCTGGGACAGACATTCACAGATACGCAGTATTTT. It yields the protein CASTLGQTFTDTQYF.

The J gene is TRBJ2-1, the V gene TRBV3-1 (or the pseudogene TRBV3-2), with 8 bases fitting TRBD1. The CDR3 loop spans 13 amino acids. The V gene's germline CDR1 is LGHDT and CDR2 YNNKEL (reference sequence). The ends lost 3 bases at V and 10 bases at J; junction bases unmatched: 5. CDR3 in amino acids: CASSQTRQGEQFF. The CDR3 bases are TGTGCCAGCAGCCAGACCCGACAGGGGGAGCAGTTCTTC.

The rearrangement links TRBV6-5 to TRBJ1-5; a possible D gene is TRBD1 (5 bases). Trimming cost V 2 bases and J 2 bases, with 10 bases left between them. Germline values: CDR1 MNHEY, CDR2 SVGAGI. The CDR3 length is 15 residues. As DNA, the CDR3 is TGTGCCAGCAGTTACGGGGGGAGCGGCAATCAGCCCCAGCATTTT. Translating it yields CASSYGGSGNQPQHF.

This chain connects TRBV7-8 to TRBJ2-7, with D perhaps TRBD2 (5 bases). V gave up 4 bases and J gave up 5 bases, with 12 bases separating them. Germline lookup yields CDR1 SGHVS and CDR2 FQNEAQ. The CDR3 covers 13 residues. The CDR3 bases are TGTGCCAGCAGCTCACCGCCCGGGAACGAGCAGTACTTC. Encoded protein: CASSSPPGNEQYF.

The V gene is TRBV19, the J gene TRBJ2-7; a weak D match, TRBD2 (5 bases). Germline CDR1 reads LNHDA; CDR2 reads SQIVND (reference sequence). V lost 3 bases to trimming and J lost 9 bases, with 18 bases between them. The CDR3 has 14 residues. The CDR3 spells CASSMGRNDGVQYF. For the CDR3, the DNA is TGTGCCAGTAGTATGGGGAGAAATGACGGAGTGCAGTACTTC. The full variable domain, in which reference TRBV19 and TRBJ2-7 provide the parts outside the CDR3, is DGGITQSPKYLFRKEGQNVTLSCEQNLNHDAMYWYRQDPGQGLRLIYYSQIVNDFQKGDIAEGYSVSREKKESFPLTVTSAQKNPTAFYLCASSMGRNDGVQYFGPGTRLTVT.

This chain links TRBV19 with TRBJ1-1; TRBD1 might be the D (6 bases). Trimming took 4 bases from V and 0 from J, leaving 15 bases between them. Germline CDR1 and CDR2: LNHDA and SQIVND (reference sequence). This CDR3 contains 16 residues. The CDR3 region has the DNA TGTGCCAGTAGTAGCAATACAGGGTGGGTGAACACTGAAGCTTTCTTT. Translated: CASSSNTGWVNTEAFF.

The chain couples TRBV9 to TRBJ2-7; D possibly corresponds to TRBD1 (5 bases). Looked up from germline, CDR1 is SGDLS and CDR2 is YYNGEE. The CDR3 consists of 14 residues. Trimming removed 1 base from V and 5 bases from J, with 13 bases in between. CDR3 residues: CASSVRRVGDEQYF. CDR3 DNA sequence: TGTGCCAGCAGCGTACGCAGGGTAGGCGACGAGCAGTACTTC.

The chain couples TRBV6-1 to TRBJ2-7; 8 nucleotides match TRBD2. The CDR3 spans 15 residues. The V segment lost 3 bases and the J segment 3 bases; nucleotides outside the gene matches: 7. The germline CDR1 and CDR2 sequences are MNHNS and SASEGT. The CDR3 loop is CASSEGGTSYYEQYF. CDR3 bases: TGTGCCAGCAGTGAGGGGGGGACTAGTTACTACGAGCAGTACTTC.

This sequence joins TRBV6-5 and TRBJ2-7; 10 nucleotides match TRBD1. The CDR3 spans 16 residues. Trimming cost V 4 bases and J 3 bases; bases outside gene matches: 9. Germline CDR1 and CDR2: MNHEY and SVGAGI. CDR3 sequence reads: CASSLTGTGVIYEQYF. The DNA of the CDR3 is TGTGCCAGCAGTTTAACCGGGACAGGGGTTATCTACGAGCAGTACTTC.

This clone was counted a single time. J is TRBJ2-2 and V is TRBV9, with D perhaps matching TRBD1 (5 bases). CDR3 length equals 16 residues. Trimming shortened V by 3 bases and J by 6 bases, and 18 bases separated the two germline ends. The germline CDR1 and CDR2 sequences are SGDLS and YYNGEE. The CDR3 nucleotides are TGTGCCAGCAGCGACCTGGGGCGGAATATAGCCGGGGAGCTGTTTTTT. Its translation is CASSDLGRNIAGELFF.

About this clone itself: Other DNA sequences in the same sample also yield this CDR3. The V gene is TRBV6-5, the J gene TRBJ1-4; no definite D call. With 2 bases removed from V and 2 bases from J, the gap between germline ends came to 9 bases. The germline gives CDR1 MNHEY, CDR2 SVGAGI. The CDR3 sequence is 15 residues long. CDR3 amino acids: CASSYRDSTNEKLFF. CDR3 sequence (DNA): TGTGCCAGCAGTTACCGGGATTCCACTAATGAAAAACTGTTTTTT.

Only one count was recorded for this clone. The chain combines TRBV15 with TRBJ2-7, with TRBD1 matching 9 bases. Germline lookup yields CDR1 LNHNV and CDR2 YYDKDF (reference sequence). CDR3 length equals 13 residues. Trimming took 10 bases from V and 6 from J; bases not matched to a gene: 10. CDR3 in amino acids: CASSRDREGEQYF. The CDR3 DNA follows: TGTGCCAGCTCCCGGGACAGGGAAGGCGAGCAGTACTTC.

The chain couples TRBV28 to TRBJ2-1; 10 bases line up with TRBD2. Trimming took 5 bases from V and 8 from J; bases not matched to a gene: 9. The CDR3 has 15 residues. From germline, CDR1 is MDHEN and CDR2 SYDVKM. The CDR3 sequence is CASSPRPSGRDEQFF. The CDR3, as DNA: TGTGCCAGCAGTCCAAGGCCTAGCGGGAGAGATGAGCAGTTCTTC.

The chain carries TRBV5-1 and TRBJ2-5, with 8 bases fitting TRBD1. This CDR3 contains 14 residues. The germline V gene has CDR1 SGHRS and CDR2 YFSETQ. Trimming removed 5 bases from V and 9 bases from J; junction bases left unmatched: 12. CDR3 sequence reads: CASSRSVTGDAQYF. The CDR3 region has the DNA TGCGCCAGCAGTAGGTCCGTGACAGGGGACGCCCAGTACTTC.

The rearrangement joins TRBV9 to TRBJ1-1; 10 bases map to TRBD1. Germline assignment: CDR1 SGDLS and CDR2 YYNGEE. J was trimmed by 5 bases and V by 4 bases; bases with no gene match: 11. This CDR3 contains 16 residues. CDR3 sequence reads: CASSRRQGARRTEAFF. CDR3 DNA: TGTGCCAGCAGCCGAAGACAGGGGGCGAGGAGAACTGAAGCTTTCTTT. The complete variable domain, with remaining parts taken from reference TRBV9 and TRBJ1-1, reads DSGVTQTPKHLITATGQRVTLRCSPRSGDLSVYWYQQSLDQGLQFLIQYYNGEERAKGNILERFSAQQFPDLHSELNLSSLELGDSALYFCASSRRQGARRTEAFFGQGTRLTVV.

V is TRBV5-6 and J is TRBJ1-2; 9 bases agree with TRBD1. There are 15 residues in the CDR3. Germline V lookup: CDR1 SGHDT, CDR2 YYEEEE. After removal of 4 bases from V and 4 bases from J, the junction contained 8 bases not matched to a gene. CDR3 bases: TGTGCCAGCAGCCTAAGGGACAGGGCCACCTATGGCTACACCTTC. Amino acids: CASSLRDRATYGYTF. Complete variable domain (other parts from reference TRBV5-6 and TRBJ1-2): DAGVTQSPTHLIKTRGQQVTLRCSPKSGHDTVSWYQQALGQGPQFIFQYYEEEERQRGNFPDRFSGHQFPNYSSELNVNALLLGDSALYLCASSLRDRATYGYTFGSGTRLTVV.

This chain connects TRBV6-5 to TRBJ2-2; D is possibly TRBD1 (6 bases). CDR1 MNHEY and CDR2 SVGAGI come from the germline V gene. V lost 7 bases and J lost 4, with 16 bases in between. This CDR3 contains 15 residues. For the CDR3, the DNA is TGTGCCAGCAAGGGGGACGGCGGCTTCACCGGGGAGCTGTTTTTT. Translation gives CASKGDGGFTGELFF.

V is TRBV11-2 and J is TRBJ1-6; 8 nucleotides match TRBD1. Losses at the gene ends were 0 bases for V and 9 bases for J; bases not matched to a gene: 4. Germline loops: CDR1 SGHAT, CDR2 FQNNGV. The CDR3 has 15 amino acids. The CDR3 reads CASSLDPGGTSPLHF. For the CDR3, the DNA is TGTGCCAGCAGCTTAGATCCAGGGGGCACTTCACCCCTCCACTTT.

This rearrangement joins TRBV28 to TRBJ2-4; 14 bases are shared with TRBD2. The germline V gene encodes CDR1 MDHEN and CDR2 SYDVKM. Trimming cost V 5 bases and J 3 bases; bases outside gene matches: 12. The CDR3 has 19 amino acids. Here the CDR3 DNA reads TGTGCCAGCAGTCCACCGGGACTAGCGGGGGCCAGTGGCAAAAACATTCAGTACTTC. Translating it yields CASSPPGLAGASGKNIQYF. The variable domain in full, with the rest retrieved from reference TRBV28 and TRBJ2-4, is DVKVTQSSRYLVKRTGEKVFLECVQDMDHENMFWYRQDPGLGLRLIYFSYDVKMKEKGDIPEGYSVSREKKERFSLILESASTNQTSMYLCASSPPGLAGASGKNIQYFGAGTRLSVL.

The rearrangement joins TRBV10-3 to TRBJ2-1; a weak D match, TRBD1 (5 bases). There are 15 residues in the CDR3. Trimming stripped 4 bases from V and 8 bases from J, with 18 bases between. In germline, CDR1 is ENHRY, CDR2 SYGVKD. CDR3 protein: CAISGAGRIGDEQFF. Written as DNA, the CDR3 is TGTGCCATCAGTGGGGCCGGACGGATAGGGGATGAGCAGTTCTTC.

The chain carries TRBV20-1 and TRBJ1-6; 10 positions agree with TRBD1. V shed 3 bases, J shed 5 bases, and the junction held 4 bases outside the gene matches. CDR1 is DFQATT and CDR2 is SNEGSKA in the germline V gene (reference sequence). The CDR3 spans 15 residues. The CDR3 DNA reads TGCAGTGCTAGTCGGGGGACAGGGGATAATTCACCCCTCCACTTT. Its protein product is CSASRGTGDNSPLHF.

This chain connects TRBV19 to TRBJ1-3, with D unresolved. Per germline, CDR1 LNHDA and CDR2 SQIVND (reference sequence). Trimming took off 3 bases at V and 0 bases at J, with 9 bases between the two ends. The CDR3 has 15 amino acids. CDR3 protein: CASSISSASGNTIYF. CDR3 coding DNA: TGTGCCAGTAGTATTTCGAGCGCCTCTGGAAACACCATATATTTT.

This chain links TRBV10-2 with TRBJ1-2; 11 bases agree with TRBD1. There are 16 residues in the CDR3. V lost 2 bases, J lost 8 bases, and 10 bases stayed unmatched. Germline CDR1 is WSHSY and CDR2 is SAAADI. CDR3 residues: CASSERTGGLGRGYTF. In DNA form, the CDR3 reads TGCGCCAGCAGTGAGCGGACAGGGGGCTTGGGACGGGGCTACACCTTC.

The chain has TRBV7-7 and TRBJ2-2, with 11 bases that match TRBD1. CDR1 is SSHAT and CDR2 is FNYEAQ in the germline V gene (reference sequence). V shed 5 bases and J 6 bases; nucleotides not matched to a gene: 5. The CDR3 contains 15 residues. The CDR3 nucleotides are TGTGCCAGCAGCCAGGACAGGGGGCGCGCCGGGGAGCTGTTTTTT. Translating gives CASSQDRGRAGELFF.